These 17 T cell receptor beta chains came from one sample sequenced in a study of shared clonotypes between healthy human individuals. CD8 cells regarded as naive lacked CD45RO, were positively chosen for CCR7, and omitted terminally differentiated effector memory CD45RA+ cells. Here immunoSEQ multiplex PCR was the method, and the copy in TCRdb shows in-frame clones only, minus some. The table has hundreds of thousands of clones, 85% to 95% seen once. Material: naive CD8+ T cells sorted from blood. Receptors originate from a woman in her 30s in good health.

Worth noting for this clone: Other nucleotide sequences in the sample specify the same CDR3. The J gene is TRBJ2-7, the V gene TRBV6-1; TRBD1 might be the D (6 bases). The CDR3 consists of 13 residues. V was trimmed by 3 bases and J by 2 bases, leaving 8 bases between them. Germline CDR1 is MNHNS and CDR2 is SASEGT. CDR3 in DNA: TGTGCCAGCAGTGACACAGGGCCCTACGAGCAGTACTTC. This codes for CASSDTGPYEQYF.

This rearrangement joins TRBV5-6 to TRBJ2-3, with D unclear. The CDR3 is 12 amino acids. With 3 bases removed from V and 2 bases from J, the gap between germline ends came to 4 bases. In germline, CDR1 is SGHDT, CDR2 YYEEEE. CDR3 DNA: TGTGCCAGCAGCTCCTACACAGATACGCAGTATTTT. Translation: CASSSYTDTQYF.

CDR3 sequence: CASSPQGGGTEAFF. CDR3 DNA sequence: TGTGCCAGCAGCCCACAGGGTGGTGGAACTGAAGCTTTCTTT. The V call is TRBV5-6, the J call TRBJ1-1; perhaps TRBD1 as D (6 bases). This CDR3 region has 14 residues. Germline lookup yields CDR1 SGHDT and CDR2 YYEEEE. Trimming stripped 4 bases from V and 5 bases from J, with 15 bases between.

In regard to this clone: The same CDR3 arises from other DNA sequences in this sample as well. The chain recombines TRBV13 with TRBJ2-7; the match to TRBD2 covers 11 bases. CDR3 length: 14 amino acids. V dropped 5 bases and J dropped 3; count of bases not matched to a gene: 3. Germline CDR1 and CDR2: PRHDT and FYEKMQ (reference sequence). CDR3: CASSPGTSGYEQYF. CDR3 coding DNA: TGTGCCAGCAGCCCTGGGACTAGCGGCTACGAGCAGTACTTC.

The chain joins TRBV11-2 to TRBJ2-2; D is unresolved. Trimming took off 4 bases at V and 7 bases at J, with 10 bases between the two ends. Germline CDR1 and CDR2: SGHAT and FQNNGV. The CDR3 consists of 13 residues. CDR3 residues: CASSYVLVGELFF. The CDR3 DNA sequence: TGTGCCAGCAGCTATGTGTTGGTCGGGGAGCTGTTTTTT.

This chain joins TRBV27 and TRBJ2-1; TRBD2 matches at 12 bases. The CDR3 has 15 residues. Germline V gene data show CDR1 as MNHEY and CDR2 as SMNVEV (reference sequence). V lost 3 bases to trimming and J lost 8 bases; unmatched junction nucleotides: 5. The CDR3 bases are TGTGCCAGCAGTTTCGGACTAGCGGGGAGCTATGAGCAGTTCTTC. This gives the protein CASSFGLAGSYEQFF.

The chain is built from TRBV19 and TRBJ1-1; 7 bases align to TRBD1. The V gene end was trimmed by 3 bases and the J gene end by 4 bases; junction bases not matched to a gene: 5. The CDR3 is 14 amino acids. The germline CDR1 and CDR2 sequences are LNHDA and SQIVND (reference sequence). The CDR3 loop reads CASSITGVVTEAFF. In nucleotides, the CDR3 is TGTGCCAGTAGTATCACAGGGGTGGTCACTGAAGCTTTCTTT.

The DNA for the CDR3 is TGTGCCAGCAGCGGCCGACTAGCGGATTACAATGAGCAGTTCTTC. Protein product: CASSGRLADYNEQFF. The V call is TRBV4-2, the J call TRBJ2-1; 9 bases agree with TRBD2. V trimming: 5 bases; J trimming: 4 bases; junction bases outside the gene matches: 6. The germline V gene encodes CDR1 LGHNA and CDR2 YNFKEQ. There are 15 residues in the CDR3.

This chain links TRBV5-1 with TRBJ2-6; 8 bases map to TRBD1. CDR3 length equals 20 residues. CDR1 and CDR2 (germline): SGHRS, YFSETQ. V lost 4 bases and J lost 0; bases outside the gene matches: 15. The CDR3, as DNA: TGCGCCAGCAGCCCCGCCGGGACAGGTACCATCACCTCTGGGGCCAACGTCCTGACTTTC. Protein: CASSPAGTGTITSGANVLTF.

The chain uses TRBV7-2 and TRBJ2-1; 7 bases align to TRBD2. Germline values: CDR1 SGHTA, CDR2 FQGNSA. This CDR3 region has 12 residues. The V and J ends lost 6 bases and 10 bases, in that order; junction bases with no gene match: 6. The CDR3 DNA follows: TGTGCCAGCAGATCCACTAGCGTGGAGCAGTTCTTC. Encoded protein: CASRSTSVEQFF.

Concerning this clone itself: Different DNA sequences within this sample yield the same CDR3. This chain connects TRBV6-5 to TRBJ1-2; D might be TRBD1 (5 bases). Germline CDR1 reads MNHEY; CDR2 reads SVGAGI. This CDR3 has 15 amino acids. V was clipped by 2 bases and J by 2 bases, with 12 bases between them. The CDR3 nucleotides read TGTGCCAGCAGTTACATCCCCGGGGGGAACTATGGCTACACCTTC. Encoded protein: CASSYIPGGNYGYTF.

The chain combines TRBV30 with TRBJ1-5, with a weak D call TRBD1 (5 bases). The CDR3 runs to 17 residues. In germline, CDR1 is GTSNPN, CDR2 SVGIG (reference sequence). V was cut by 2 bases and J by 9 bases, with 26 bases left in between. CDR3 sequence reads: CAWSPHGGAFYDRPQHF. CDR3 sequence (DNA): TGTGCCTGGAGTCCGCACGGCGGGGCATTTTATGATCGGCCCCAGCATTTT.

The CDR3 loop reads CASSLSTWYSSYEQYF. CDR3 nucleotide sequence: TGTGCCAGCAGCTTATCGACGTGGTACAGTTCCTACGAGCAGTACTTC. V gene TRBV7-9 combines with J gene TRBJ2-7, with D uncertain. CDR1 SEHNR and CDR2 FQNEAQ come from the germline V gene (reference sequence). V was clipped by 2 bases and J by 1 base, with 15 bases between them. CDR3 length equals 16 residues. Using reference TRBV7-9 and TRBJ2-7 for the parts outside the CDR3, the full variable domain is DTGVSQNPRHKITKRGQNVTFRCDPISEHNRLYWYRQTLGQGPEFLTYFQNEAQLEKSRLLSDRFSAERPKGSFSTLEIQRTEQGDSAMYLCASSLSTWYSSYEQYFGPGTRLTVT.

The V and J genes are TRBV27 and TRBJ1-2, with TRBD1 identical over 7 bases. The CDR3 consists of 13 residues. The V gene's germline CDR1 is MNHEY and CDR2 SMNVEV (reference sequence). V lost 6 bases to trimming and J lost 8 bases; unmatched junction nucleotides: 9. The CDR3 loop reads CASSHGTGEGYTF. DNA of the CDR3: TGTGCCAGCAGCCACGGAACAGGGGAAGGCTACACCTTC.

The chain joins TRBV5-8 to TRBJ2-1; D is possibly TRBD1 or TRBD2 (5 bases each). V lost 10 bases to trimming and J lost 1 base, with 9 bases between them. Germline V CDR1 and CDR2: SGHTS, YDEGEE. This CDR3 is 12 amino acids long. The CDR3 loop reads CAWGSSYNEQFF. Written as DNA, the CDR3 is TGTGCCTGGGGGAGTTCCTACAATGAGCAGTTCTTC.

The chain combines TRBV7-9 with TRBJ2-3; TRBD1 matches at 7 bases. V lost 0 bases to trimming and J lost 4 bases; unmatched junction nucleotides: 7. Germline values: CDR1 SEHNR, CDR2 FQNEAQ (reference sequence). The CDR3 has 16 residues. The CDR3 sequence is CASSLAGGAEADTQYF. The CDR3 DNA reads as TGTGCCAGCAGCTTAGCAGGGGGCGCCGAGGCAGATACGCAGTATTTT.

The chain uses TRBV28 and TRBJ1-1, with 7 bases lining up with TRBD1. The CDR3 has 15 amino acids. Germline V gene data show CDR1 as MDHEN and CDR2 as SYDVKM. Unmatched junction bases numbered 5, after V lost 3 bases and J lost 1 base. CDR3 nucleotides: TGTGCCAGCAGTTTCCCCGGGACAGCGAACACTGAAGCTTTCTTT. It translates to CASSFPGTANTEAFF.